What follows describes a single TCR beta chain. Its cognate antigen is unknown. The source of the sample is a study of T cell responses to AZD1222 COVID-19 vaccine. Overall study results and limits: Spike-wide coverage was observed for vaccine-associated CD4 TCRs, with dominant responses at 160-218 and 743-854. Donors in the cohort were predominantly white British and more often female, and clonal diversity was possibly underestimated. Spike-specific TCR repertoires showed rising breadth and depth after two AZD1222 doses.

Clones were read by immunoSEQ multiplex PCR, and TCRdb kept only the in-frame ones, dropping some. The table has some 53,000 clones, roughly 87% seen once. Recipients boosted at about 4 weeks or about 12 weeks are pooled. The length of the CDR3 is 12 residues. Deletions cut 5 bases from V and 7 bases from J, with 9 bases between. Germline CDR1 is GTSNPN and CDR2 is SVGIG (reference sequence). This material consisted of peripheral blood, taken 28 days after the second AZD1222 dose. The J gene is TRBJ1-6, the V gene TRBV30; no reliable D call. The TCR comes from an adult who received the AZD1222 COVID-19 vaccine. In DNA form, the CDR3 reads TGTGCCTGGCGGGCAGCCAATTCACCCCTCCACTTT. Its translation: CAWRAANSPLHF.